This TCR beta chain was recovered during a study of response to subunit inactivated influenza vaccine. The CDR3 is 13 amino acids. The V gene's germline CDR1 is SQVTM and CDR2 ANQGSEA. V was trimmed by 6 bases and J by 1 base, leaving 9 bases between them. TCRdb independently ran MiXCR on the RT-PCR reads; one entry per CDR3 protein. The table records 650,000 or so distinct CDR3 sequences, about 15% of them present only once. This chain links TRBV29-1 with TRBJ2-2; D unresolved. The receptor comes from a man aged 45-60 years who received an inactivated influenza vaccine. Sequencing used PBMCs from blood, obtained roughly 2 weeks before vaccination. Here the CDR3 DNA reads TGCAGCGTCAAACAGCAGAACACCGGGGAGCTGTTTTTT. Protein product: CSVKQQNTGELFF.